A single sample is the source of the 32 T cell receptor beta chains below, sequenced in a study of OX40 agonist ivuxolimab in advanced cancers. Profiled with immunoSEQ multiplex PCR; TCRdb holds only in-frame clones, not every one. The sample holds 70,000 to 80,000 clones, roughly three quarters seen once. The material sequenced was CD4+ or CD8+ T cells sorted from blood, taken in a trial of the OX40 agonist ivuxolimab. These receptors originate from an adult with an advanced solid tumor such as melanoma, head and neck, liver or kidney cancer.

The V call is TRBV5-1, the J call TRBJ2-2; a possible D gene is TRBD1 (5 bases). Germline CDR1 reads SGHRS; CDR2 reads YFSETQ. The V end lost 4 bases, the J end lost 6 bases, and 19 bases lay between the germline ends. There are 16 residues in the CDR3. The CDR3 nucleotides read TGCGCCAGCAGCCCGGACCTTCCAGGGCGTTCCGGGGAGCTGTTTTTT. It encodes CASSPDLPGRSGELFF.

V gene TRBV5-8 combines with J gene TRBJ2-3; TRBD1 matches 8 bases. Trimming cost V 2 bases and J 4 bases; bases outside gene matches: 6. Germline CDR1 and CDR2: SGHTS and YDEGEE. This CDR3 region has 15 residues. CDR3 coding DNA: TGTGCCAGCAGCTTAACAGGGGGTCGGGCAGATACGCAGTATTTT. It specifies CASSLTGGRADTQYF.

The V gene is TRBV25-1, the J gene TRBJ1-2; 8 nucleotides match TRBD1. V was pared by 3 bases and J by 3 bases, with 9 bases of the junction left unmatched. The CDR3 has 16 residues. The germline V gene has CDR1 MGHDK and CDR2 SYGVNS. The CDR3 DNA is TGTGCCAGCAGTGATTTCCGACAGGGGACACACTATGGCTACACCTTC. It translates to CASSDFRQGTHYGYTF.

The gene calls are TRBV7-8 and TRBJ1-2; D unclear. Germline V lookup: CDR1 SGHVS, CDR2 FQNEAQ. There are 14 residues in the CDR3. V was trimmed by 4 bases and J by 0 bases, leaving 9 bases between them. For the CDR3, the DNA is TGTGCCAGCAGCTCCACCTCCGCTAACTATGGCTACACCTTC. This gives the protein CASSSTSANYGYTF. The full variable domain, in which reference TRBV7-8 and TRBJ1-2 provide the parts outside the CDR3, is GAGVSQSPRYKVAKRGQDVALRCDPISGHVSLFWYQQALGQGPEFLTYFQNEAQLDKSGLPSDRFFAERPEGSVSTLKIQRTQQEDSAVYLCASSSTSANYGYTFGSGTRLTVV.

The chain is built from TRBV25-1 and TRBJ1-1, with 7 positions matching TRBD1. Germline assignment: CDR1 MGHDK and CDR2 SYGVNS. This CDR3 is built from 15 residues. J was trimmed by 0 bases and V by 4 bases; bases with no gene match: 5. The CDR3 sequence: CASSGEGAMNTEAFF. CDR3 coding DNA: TGTGCCAGCAGTGGGGAGGGGGCGATGAACACTGAAGCTTTCTTT. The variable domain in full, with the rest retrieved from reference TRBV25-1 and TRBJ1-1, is EADIYQTPRYLVIGTGKKITLECSQTMGHDKMYWYQQDPGMELHLIHYSYGVNSTEKGDLSSESTVSRIRTEHFPLTLESARPSHTSQYLCASSGEGAMNTEAFFGQGTRLTVV.

CDR3 in amino acids: CASSFRWDSNQPQHF. Here the CDR3 DNA reads TGTGCCAGCAGCTTTCGGTGGGATAGCAATCAGCCCCAGCATTTT. The rearrangement links TRBV5-5 to TRBJ1-5; D gene unclear. The germline V and J ends were trimmed by 2 bases and 0 bases, with 9 bases remaining between them. CDR1 is SGHKS and CDR2 is YYEKEE in the germline V gene (reference sequence). CDR3 length: 15 amino acids.

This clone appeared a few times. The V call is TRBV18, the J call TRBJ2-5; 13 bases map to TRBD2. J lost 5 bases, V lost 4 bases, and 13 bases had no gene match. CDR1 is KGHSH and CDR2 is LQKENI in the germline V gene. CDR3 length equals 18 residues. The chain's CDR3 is CASSQLAGGPMFRETQYF. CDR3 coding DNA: TGTGCCAGCTCACAACTAGCGGGAGGGCCAATGTTCCGGGAGACCCAGTACTTC.

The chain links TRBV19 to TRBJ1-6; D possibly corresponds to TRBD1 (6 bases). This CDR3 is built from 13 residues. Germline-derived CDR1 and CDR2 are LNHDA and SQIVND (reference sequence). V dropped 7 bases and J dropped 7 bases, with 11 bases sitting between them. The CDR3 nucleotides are TGTGCCAGTAACGGGGACACGAATTCACCCCTCCACTTT. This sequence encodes CASNGDTNSPLHF.

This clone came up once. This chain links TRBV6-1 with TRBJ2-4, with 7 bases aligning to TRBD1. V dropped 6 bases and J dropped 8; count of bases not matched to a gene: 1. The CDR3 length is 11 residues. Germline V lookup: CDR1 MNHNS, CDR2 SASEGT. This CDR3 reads CASRDRDIQYF. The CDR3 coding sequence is TGTGCCAGCAGAGACAGGGACATTCAGTACTTC.

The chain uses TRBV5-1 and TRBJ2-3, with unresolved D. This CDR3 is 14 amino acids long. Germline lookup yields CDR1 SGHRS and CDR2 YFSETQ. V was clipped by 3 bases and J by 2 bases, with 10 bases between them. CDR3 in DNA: TGCGCCAGCAGCTCCGGGTCATACACAGATACGCAGTATTTT. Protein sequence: CASSSGSYTDTQYF.

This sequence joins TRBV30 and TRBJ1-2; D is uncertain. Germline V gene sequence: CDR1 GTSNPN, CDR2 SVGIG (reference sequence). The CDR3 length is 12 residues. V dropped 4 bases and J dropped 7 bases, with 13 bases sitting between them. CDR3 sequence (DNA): TGTGCCTGGACTATCCCTCCTCGTGGCTACACCTTC. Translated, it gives CAWTIPPRGYTF.

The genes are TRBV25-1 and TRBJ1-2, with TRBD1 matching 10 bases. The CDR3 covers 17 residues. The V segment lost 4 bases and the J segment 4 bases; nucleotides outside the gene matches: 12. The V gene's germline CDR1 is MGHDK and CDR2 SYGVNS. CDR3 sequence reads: CASSGRDRGTPFYGYTF. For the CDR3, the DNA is TGTGCCAGCAGTGGCCGGGACAGGGGTACCCCTTTCTATGGCTACACCTTC.

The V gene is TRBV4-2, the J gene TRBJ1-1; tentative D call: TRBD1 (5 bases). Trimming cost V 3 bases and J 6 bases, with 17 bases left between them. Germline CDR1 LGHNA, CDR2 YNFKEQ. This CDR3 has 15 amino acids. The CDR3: CASSQGRGHSSEAFF. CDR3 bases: TGTGCCAGCAGCCAGGGTCGGGGCCACTCTTCTGAAGCTTTCTTT.

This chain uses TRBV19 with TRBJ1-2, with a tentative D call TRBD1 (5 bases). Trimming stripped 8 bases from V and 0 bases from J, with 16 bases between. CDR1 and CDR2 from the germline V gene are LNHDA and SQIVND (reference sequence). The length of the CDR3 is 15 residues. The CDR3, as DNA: TGTGCCAGTTACGATGGGACGGATTCTAACTATGGCTACACCTTC. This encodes CASYDGTDSNYGYTF.

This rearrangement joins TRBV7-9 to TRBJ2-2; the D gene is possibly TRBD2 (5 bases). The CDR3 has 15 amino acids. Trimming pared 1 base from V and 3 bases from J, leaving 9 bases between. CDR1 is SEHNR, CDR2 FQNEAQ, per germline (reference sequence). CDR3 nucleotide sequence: TGTGCCAGCAGCTTAGGCGGGCGGCACACCGGGGAGCTGTTTTTT. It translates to CASSLGGRHTGELFF. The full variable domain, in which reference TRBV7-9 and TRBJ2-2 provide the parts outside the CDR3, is DTGVSQNPRHKITKRGQNVTFRCDPISEHNRLYWYRQTLGQGPEFLTYFQNEAQLEKSRLLSDRFSAERPKGSFSTLEIQRTEQGDSAMYLCASSLGGRHTGELFFGEGSRLTVL.

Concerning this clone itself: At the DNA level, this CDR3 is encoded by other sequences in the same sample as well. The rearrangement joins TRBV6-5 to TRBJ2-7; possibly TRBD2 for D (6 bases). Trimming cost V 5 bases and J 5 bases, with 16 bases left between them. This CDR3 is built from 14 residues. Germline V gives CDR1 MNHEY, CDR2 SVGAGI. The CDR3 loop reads CASSLGGPGDEQYF. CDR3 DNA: TGTGCCAGCAGTCTGGGGGGACCCGGCGACGAGCAGTACTTC.

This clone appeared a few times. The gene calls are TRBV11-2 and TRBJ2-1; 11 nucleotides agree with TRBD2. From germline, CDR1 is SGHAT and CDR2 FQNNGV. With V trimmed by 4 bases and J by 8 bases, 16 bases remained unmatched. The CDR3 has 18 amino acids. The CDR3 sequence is CASSSKRLAGLSRDEQFF. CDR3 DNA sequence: TGTGCCAGCAGCTCAAAGAGACTAGCGGGGTTGAGTCGTGATGAGCAGTTCTTC.

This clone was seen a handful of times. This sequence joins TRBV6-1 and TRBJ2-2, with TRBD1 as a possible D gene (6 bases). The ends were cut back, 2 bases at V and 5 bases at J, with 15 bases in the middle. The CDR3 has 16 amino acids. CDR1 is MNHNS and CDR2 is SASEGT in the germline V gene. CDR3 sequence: CASSEHTGTLTGELFF. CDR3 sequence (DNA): TGTGCCAGCAGTGAACATACCGGGACATTAACCGGGGAGCTGTTTTTT.

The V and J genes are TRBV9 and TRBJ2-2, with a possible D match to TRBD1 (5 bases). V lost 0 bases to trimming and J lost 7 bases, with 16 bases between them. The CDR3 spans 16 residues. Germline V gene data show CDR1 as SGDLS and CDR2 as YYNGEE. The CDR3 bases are TGTGCCAGCAGCGTAGCAGAAGGGGTACTTAACGGGGAGCTGTTTTTT. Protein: CASSVAEGVLNGELFF.

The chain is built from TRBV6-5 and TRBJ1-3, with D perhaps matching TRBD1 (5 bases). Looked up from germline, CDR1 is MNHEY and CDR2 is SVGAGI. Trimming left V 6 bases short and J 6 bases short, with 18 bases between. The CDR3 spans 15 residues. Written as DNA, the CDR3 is TGTGCCAGCAGGACGTCAGATTTGGGGGTAAACACCATATATTTT. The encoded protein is CASRTSDLGVNTIYF.

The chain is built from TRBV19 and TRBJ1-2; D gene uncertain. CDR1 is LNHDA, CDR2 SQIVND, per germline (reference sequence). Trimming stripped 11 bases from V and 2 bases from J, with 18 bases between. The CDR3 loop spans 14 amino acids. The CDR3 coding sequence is TGTGCCTCCACCCCCCCTGGGCCCAACTATGGCTACACCTTC. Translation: CASTPPGPNYGYTF.

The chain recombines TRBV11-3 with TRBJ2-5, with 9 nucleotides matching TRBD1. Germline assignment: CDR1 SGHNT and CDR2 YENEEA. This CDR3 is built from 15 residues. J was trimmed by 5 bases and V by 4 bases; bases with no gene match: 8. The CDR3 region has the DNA TGTGCCAGCAGCTCCGGGACAGGGTTACGGGAGACCCAGTACTTC. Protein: CASSSGTGLRETQYF.

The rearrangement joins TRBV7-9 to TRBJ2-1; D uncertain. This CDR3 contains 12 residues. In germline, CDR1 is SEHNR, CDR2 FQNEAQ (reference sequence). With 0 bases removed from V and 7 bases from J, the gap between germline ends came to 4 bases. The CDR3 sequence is CASSLAQNEQFF. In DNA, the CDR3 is TGTGCCAGCAGCTTAGCTCAGAATGAGCAGTTCTTC.

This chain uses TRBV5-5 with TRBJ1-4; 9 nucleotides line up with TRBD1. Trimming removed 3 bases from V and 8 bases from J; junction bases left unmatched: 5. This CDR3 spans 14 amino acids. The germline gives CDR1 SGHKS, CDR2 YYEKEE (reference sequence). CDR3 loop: CASSSEGQGEKLFF. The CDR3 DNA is TGTGCCAGCAGCTCGGAGGGACAGGGCGAAAAACTGTTTTTT.

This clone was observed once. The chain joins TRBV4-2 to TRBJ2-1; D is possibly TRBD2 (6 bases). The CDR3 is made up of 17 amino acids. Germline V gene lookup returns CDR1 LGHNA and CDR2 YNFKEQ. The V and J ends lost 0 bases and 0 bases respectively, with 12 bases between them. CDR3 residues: CASSQEPAGLSYNEQFF. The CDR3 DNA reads TGTGCCAGCAGCCAAGAACCGGCGGGACTCTCCTACAATGAGCAGTTCTTC.

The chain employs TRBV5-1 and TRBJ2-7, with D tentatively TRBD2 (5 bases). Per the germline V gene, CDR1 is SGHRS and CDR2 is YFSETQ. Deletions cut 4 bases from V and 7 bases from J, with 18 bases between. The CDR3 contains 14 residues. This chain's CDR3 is CASSAQDPTTEQYF. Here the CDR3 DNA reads TGCGCCAGCAGCGCGCAGGACCCGACTACGGAGCAGTACTTC.

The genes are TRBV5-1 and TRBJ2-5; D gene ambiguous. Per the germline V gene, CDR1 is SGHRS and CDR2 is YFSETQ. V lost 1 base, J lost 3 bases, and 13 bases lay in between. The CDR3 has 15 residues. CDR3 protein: CASSLYSSEKETQYF. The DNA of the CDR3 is TGCGCCAGCAGCTTGTATTCCAGCGAGAAAGAGACCCAGTACTTC. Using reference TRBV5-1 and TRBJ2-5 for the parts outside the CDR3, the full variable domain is KAGVTQTPRYLIKTRGQQVTLSCSPISGHRSVSWYQQTPGQGLQFLFEYFSETQRNKGNFPGRFSGRQFSNSRSEMNVSTLELGDSALYLCASSLYSSEKETQYFGPGTRLLVL.

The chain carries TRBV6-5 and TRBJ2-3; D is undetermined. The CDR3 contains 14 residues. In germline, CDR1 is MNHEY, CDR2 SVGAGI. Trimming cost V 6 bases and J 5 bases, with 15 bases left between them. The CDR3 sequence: CASSPNMRLDTQYF. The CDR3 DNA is TGTGCCAGCAGCCCTAACATGCGGCTAGATACGCAGTATTTT.

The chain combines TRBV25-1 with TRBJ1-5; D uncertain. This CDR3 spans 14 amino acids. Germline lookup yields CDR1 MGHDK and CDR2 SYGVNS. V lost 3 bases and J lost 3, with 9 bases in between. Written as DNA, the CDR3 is TGTGCCAGCAGTGAGGCCCACGACAATCAGCCCCAGCATTTT. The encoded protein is CASSEAHDNQPQHF.

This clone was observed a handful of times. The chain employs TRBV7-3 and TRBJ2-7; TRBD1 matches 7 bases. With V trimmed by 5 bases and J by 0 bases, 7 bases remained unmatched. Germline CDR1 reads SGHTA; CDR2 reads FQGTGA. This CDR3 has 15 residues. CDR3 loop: CASSPHRGPSYEQYF. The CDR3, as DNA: TGTGCCAGCAGCCCCCACAGGGGCCCCTCCTACGAGCAGTACTTC.

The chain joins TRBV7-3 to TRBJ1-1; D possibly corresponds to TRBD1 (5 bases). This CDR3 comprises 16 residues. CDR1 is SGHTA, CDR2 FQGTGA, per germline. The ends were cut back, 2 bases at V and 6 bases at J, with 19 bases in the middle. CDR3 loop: CASSLGAFGDSAEAFF. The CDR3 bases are TGTGCCAGCAGCTTAGGGGCCTTTGGGGACTCAGCTGAAGCTTTCTTT.

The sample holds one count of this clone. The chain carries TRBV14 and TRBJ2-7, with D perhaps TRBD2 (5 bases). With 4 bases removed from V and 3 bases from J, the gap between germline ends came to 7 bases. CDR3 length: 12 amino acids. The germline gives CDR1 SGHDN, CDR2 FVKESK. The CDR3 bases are TGTGCCAGCAGCCGAGGGAACTACGAGCAGTACTTC. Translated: CASSRGNYEQYF. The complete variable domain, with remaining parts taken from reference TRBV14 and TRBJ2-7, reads EAGVTQFPSHSVIEKGQTVTLRCDPISGHDNLYWYRRVMGKEIKFLLHFVKESKQDESGMPNNRFLAERTGGTYSTLKVQPAELEDSGVYFCASSRGNYEQYFGPGTRLTVT.